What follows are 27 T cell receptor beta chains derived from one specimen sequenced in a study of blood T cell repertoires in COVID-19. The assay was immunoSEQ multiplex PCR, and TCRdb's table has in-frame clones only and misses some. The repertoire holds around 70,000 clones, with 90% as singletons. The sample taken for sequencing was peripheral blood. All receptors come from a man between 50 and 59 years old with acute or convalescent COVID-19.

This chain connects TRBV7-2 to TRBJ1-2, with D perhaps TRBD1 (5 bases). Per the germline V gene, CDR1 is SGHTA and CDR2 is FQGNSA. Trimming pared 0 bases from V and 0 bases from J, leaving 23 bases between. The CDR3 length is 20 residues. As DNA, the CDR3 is TGTGCCAGCAGCTTAGCGGCGGTTGGGCAGGGTCGGGTAGCTAACTATGGCTACACCTTC. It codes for CASSLAAVGQGRVANYGYTF. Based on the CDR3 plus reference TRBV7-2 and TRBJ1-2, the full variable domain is GAGVSQSPSNKVTEKGKDVELRCDPISGHTALYWYRQSLGQGLEFLIYFQGNSAPDKSGLPSDRFSAERTGGSVSTLTIQRTQQEDSAVYLCASSLAAVGQGRVANYGYTFGSGTRLTVV.

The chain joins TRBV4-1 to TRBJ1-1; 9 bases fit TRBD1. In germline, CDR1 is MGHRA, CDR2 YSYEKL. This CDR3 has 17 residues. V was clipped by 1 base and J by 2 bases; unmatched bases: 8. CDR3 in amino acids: CASSQVENRGPNTEAFF. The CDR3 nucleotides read TGCGCCAGCAGCCAAGTAGAGAACAGGGGGCCAAACACTGAAGCTTTCTTT.

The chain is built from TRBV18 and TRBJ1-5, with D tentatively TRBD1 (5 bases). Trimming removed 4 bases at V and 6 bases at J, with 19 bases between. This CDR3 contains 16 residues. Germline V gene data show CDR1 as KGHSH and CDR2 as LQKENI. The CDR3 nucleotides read TGTGCCAGCTCACAAGGGGAGGCTGGTGGGGGTCAGCCCCAGCATTTT. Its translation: CASSQGEAGGGQPQHF.

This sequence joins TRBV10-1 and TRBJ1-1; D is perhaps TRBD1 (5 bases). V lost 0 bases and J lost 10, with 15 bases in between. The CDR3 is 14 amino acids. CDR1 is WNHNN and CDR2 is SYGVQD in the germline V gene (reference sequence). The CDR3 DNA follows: TGCGCCAGCAGTGAGTCGGGGGACTATCGGGCAGCTTTCTTT. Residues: CASSESGDYRAAFF.

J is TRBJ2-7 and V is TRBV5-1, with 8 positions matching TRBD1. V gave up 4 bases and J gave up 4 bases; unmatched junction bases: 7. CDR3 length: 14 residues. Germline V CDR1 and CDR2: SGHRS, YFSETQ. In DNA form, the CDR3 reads TGCGCCAGCAGCCCGGACAGGGAGTTGTACGAGCAGTACTTC. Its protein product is CASSPDRELYEQYF.

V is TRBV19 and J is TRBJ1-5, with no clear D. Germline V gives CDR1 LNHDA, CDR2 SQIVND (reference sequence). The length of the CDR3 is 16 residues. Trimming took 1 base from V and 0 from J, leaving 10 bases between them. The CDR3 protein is CASSIGTGISNQPQHF. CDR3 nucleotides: TGTGCCAGTAGTATAGGGACGGGGATTAGCAATCAGCCCCAGCATTTT.

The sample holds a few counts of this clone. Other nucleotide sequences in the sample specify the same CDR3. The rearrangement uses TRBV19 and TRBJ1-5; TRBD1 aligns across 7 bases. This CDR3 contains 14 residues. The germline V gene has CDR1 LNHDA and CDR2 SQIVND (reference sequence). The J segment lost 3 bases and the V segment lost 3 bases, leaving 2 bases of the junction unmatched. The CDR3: CASSITGANQPQHF. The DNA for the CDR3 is TGTGCCAGTAGTATCACAGGGGCCAATCAGCCCCAGCATTTT.

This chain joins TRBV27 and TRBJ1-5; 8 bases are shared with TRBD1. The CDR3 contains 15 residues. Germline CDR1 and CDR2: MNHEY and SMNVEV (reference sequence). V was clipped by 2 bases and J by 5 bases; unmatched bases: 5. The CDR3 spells CASSLDRGQDQPQHF. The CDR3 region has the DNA TGTGCCAGCAGTTTAGACAGGGGCCAGGATCAGCCCCAGCATTTT.

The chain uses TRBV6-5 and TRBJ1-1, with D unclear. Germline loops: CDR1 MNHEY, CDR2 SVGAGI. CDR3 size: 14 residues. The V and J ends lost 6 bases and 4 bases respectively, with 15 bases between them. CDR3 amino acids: CASRTPRRRTEAFF. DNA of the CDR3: TGTGCCAGCAGGACGCCCCGGCGGCGCACTGAAGCTTTCTTT.

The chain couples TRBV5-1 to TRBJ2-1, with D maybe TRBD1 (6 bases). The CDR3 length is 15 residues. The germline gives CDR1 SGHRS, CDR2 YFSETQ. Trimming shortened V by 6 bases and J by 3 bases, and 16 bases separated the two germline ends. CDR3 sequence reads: CASTGGSGFYNEQFF. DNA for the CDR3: TGCGCCAGCACTGGGGGCAGCGGCTTCTACAATGAGCAGTTCTTC.

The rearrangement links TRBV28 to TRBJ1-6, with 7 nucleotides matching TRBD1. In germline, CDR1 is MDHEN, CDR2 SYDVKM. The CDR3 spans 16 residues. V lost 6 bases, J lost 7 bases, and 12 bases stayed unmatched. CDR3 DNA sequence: TGTGCCAGCAGCATGGGACAGTTCGCCCCAAATTCACCCCTCCACTTT. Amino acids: CASSMGQFAPNSPLHF.

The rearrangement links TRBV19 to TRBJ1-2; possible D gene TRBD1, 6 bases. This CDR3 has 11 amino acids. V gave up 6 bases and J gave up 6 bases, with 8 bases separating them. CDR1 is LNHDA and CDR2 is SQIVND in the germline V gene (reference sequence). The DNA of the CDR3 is TGTGCCAGTAGGAGGGGGAATGGCTACACCTTC. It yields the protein CASRRGNGYTF.

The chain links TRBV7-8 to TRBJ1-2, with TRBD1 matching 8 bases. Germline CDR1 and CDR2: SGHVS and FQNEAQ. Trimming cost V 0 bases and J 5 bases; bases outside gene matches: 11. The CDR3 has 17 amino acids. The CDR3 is CASSLADPGQDRYGYTF. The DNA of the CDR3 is TGTGCCAGCAGCTTAGCGGATCCGGGACAGGACAGATATGGCTACACCTTC.

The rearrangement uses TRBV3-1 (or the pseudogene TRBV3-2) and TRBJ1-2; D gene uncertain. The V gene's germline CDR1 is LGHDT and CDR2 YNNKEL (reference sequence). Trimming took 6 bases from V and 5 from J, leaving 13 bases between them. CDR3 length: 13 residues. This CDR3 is CASRSSQLYGYTF. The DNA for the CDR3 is TGTGCCAGCAGGTCGTCACAGCTTTATGGCTACACCTTC.

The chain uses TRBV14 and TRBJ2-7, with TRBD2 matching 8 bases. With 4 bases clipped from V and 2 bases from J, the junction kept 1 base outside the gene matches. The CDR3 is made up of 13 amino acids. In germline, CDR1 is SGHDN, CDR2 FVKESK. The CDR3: CASSPGLAYEQYF. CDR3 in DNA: TGTGCCAGCAGCCCGGGACTAGCCTACGAGCAGTACTTC.

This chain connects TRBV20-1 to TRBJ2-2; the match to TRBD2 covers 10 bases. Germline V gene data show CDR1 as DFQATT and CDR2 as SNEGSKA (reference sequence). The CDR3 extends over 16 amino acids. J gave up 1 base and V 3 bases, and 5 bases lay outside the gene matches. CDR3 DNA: TGCAGTGCTAGTTTAGCGGGGGGTATGAACACCGGGGAGCTGTTTTTT. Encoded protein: CSASLAGGMNTGELFF.

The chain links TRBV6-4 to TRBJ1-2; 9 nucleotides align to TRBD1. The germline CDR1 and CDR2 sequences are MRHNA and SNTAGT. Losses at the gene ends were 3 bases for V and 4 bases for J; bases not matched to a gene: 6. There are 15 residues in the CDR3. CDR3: CASSEQGQGFYGYTF. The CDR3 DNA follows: TGTGCCAGCAGTGAACAAGGACAGGGGTTCTATGGCTACACCTTC.

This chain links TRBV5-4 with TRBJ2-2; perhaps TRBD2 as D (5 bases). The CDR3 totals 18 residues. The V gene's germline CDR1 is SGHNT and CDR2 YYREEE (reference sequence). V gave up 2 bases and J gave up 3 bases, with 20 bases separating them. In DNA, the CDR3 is TGTGCCAGCAGCTTATACGACCTGACCCCGCGGGACACCGGGGAGCTGTTTTTT. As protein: CASSLYDLTPRDTGELFF.

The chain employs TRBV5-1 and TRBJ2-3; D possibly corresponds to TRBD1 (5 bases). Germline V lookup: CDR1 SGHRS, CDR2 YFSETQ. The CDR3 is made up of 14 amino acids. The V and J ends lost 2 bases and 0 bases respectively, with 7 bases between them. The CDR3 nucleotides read TGCGCCAGCAGCTTCCAGGGAAGCACAGATACGCAGTATTTT. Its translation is CASSFQGSTDTQYF.

The CDR3 DNA is TGTGCCAGCAGCTTATGGGGCGGTAGCACAGATACGCAGTATTTT. This encodes CASSLWGGSTDTQYF. This chain joins TRBV7-9 and TRBJ2-3; D possibly corresponds to TRBD1 (5 bases). The germline V gene has CDR1 SEHNR and CDR2 FQNEAQ (reference sequence). V was cut by 2 bases and J by 0 bases, with 9 bases left in between. The length of the CDR3 is 15 residues.

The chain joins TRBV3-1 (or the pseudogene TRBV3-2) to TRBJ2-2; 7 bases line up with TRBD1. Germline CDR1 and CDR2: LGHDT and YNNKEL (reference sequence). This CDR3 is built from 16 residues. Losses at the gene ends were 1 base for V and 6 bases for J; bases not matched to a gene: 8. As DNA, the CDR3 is TGTGCCAGCAGCCAAGGCGCCAGGGGGTCGGCCGGGGAGCTGTTTTTT. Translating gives CASSQGARGSAGELFF.

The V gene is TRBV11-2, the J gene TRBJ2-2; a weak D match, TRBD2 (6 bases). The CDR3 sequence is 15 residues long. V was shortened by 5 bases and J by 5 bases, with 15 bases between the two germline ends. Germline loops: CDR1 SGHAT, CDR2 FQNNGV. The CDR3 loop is CASSPPGGETGELFF. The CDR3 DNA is TGTGCCAGCAGCCCGCCCGGAGGGGAAACCGGGGAGCTGTTTTTT. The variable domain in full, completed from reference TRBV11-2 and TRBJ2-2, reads EAGVAQSPRYKIIEKRQSVAFWCNPISGHATLYWYQQILGQGPKLLIQFQNNGVVDDSQLPKDRFSAERLKGVDSTLKIQPAKLEDSAVYLCASSPPGGETGELFFGEGSRLTVL.

This CDR3 is CASRSQGAGNQPQHF. The DNA for the CDR3 is TGTGCCAGCAGATCCCAGGGGGCTGGCAATCAGCCCCAGCATTTT. The J gene is TRBJ1-5, the V gene TRBV28, with 8 bases that match TRBD1. The V gene's germline CDR1 is MDHEN and CDR2 SYDVKM. The CDR3 has 15 amino acids. With V trimmed by 6 bases and J by 2 bases, 6 bases remained unmatched.

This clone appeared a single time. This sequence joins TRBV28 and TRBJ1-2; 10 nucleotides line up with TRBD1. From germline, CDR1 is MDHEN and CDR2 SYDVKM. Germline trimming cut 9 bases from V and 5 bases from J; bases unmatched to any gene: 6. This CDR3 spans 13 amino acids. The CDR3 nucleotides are TGTGCCAGTAAGACAGGGGGCGCATATGGCTACACCTTC. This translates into CASKTGGAYGYTF.

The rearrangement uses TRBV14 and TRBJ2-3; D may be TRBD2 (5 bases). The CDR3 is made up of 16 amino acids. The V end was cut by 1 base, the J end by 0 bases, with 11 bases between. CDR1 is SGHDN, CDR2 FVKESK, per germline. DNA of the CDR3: TGTGCCAGCAGCCAAGTATACGGGATTAGCACAGATACGCAGTATTTT. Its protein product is CASSQVYGISTDTQYF.

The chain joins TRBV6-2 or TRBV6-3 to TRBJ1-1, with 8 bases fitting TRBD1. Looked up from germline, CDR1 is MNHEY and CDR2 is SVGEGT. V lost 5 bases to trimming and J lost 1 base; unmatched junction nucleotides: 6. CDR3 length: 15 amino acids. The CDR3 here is CASSHGRGRNTEAFF. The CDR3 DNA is TGTGCCAGCAGTCACGGCAGGGGGCGGAACACTGAAGCTTTCTTT.

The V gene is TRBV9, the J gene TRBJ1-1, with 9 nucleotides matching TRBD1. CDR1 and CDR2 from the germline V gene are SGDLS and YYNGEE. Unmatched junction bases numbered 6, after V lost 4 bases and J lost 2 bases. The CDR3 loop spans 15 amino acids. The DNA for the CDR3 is TGTGCCAGCAGCTTGGGGACAGGGACCAACACTGAAGCTTTCTTT. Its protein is CASSLGTGTNTEAFF. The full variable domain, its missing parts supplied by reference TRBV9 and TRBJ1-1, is DSGVTQTPKHLITATGQRVTLRCSPRSGDLSVYWYQQSLDQGLQFLIQYYNGEERAKGNILERFSAQQFPDLHSELNLSSLELGDSALYFCASSLGTGTNTEAFFGQGTRLTVV.